This note documents a single TCR beta chain sequence. This sample also contains other DNA sequences that code for the same CDR3. The method was immunoSEQ multiplex PCR; TCRdb's version includes in-frame clones alone and lacks a portion of them. Of about 270,000 clones in the sample, about 80% were seen once. The sample belongs to a study of control samples from healthy donors and cancer patients. The CDR3 is 12 amino acids. The germline V gene encodes CDR1 MDHEN and CDR2 SYDVKM. The germline V and J ends were trimmed by 3 bases and 5 bases, with 7 bases remaining between them. This clonotype was obtained from a woman between 55 and 75 years old with lung cancer. The chain joins TRBV28 to TRBJ1-2; D gene ambiguous. The sequenced sample was PBMCs. The CDR3 coding sequence is TGTGCCAGCAGTTTCAAGGGATATGGCTACACCTTC. Protein product: CASSFKGYGYTF.